This passage covers 15 T cell receptor beta chains from one sample sequenced in a study of Tregs in tolerant kidney transplant recipients. Sequencing was performed with immunoSEQ multiplex PCR; in TCRdb, only in-frame clones are kept and a portion is missing. Here the sample spans over 50,000 clones, around four fifths being singletons. Sequenced sample: CD4+ T cells from blood. Receptors were obtained from a human donor in good health.

This sequence joins TRBV4-1 and TRBJ2-6; no clear D. CDR3 length: 15 amino acids. Per the germline V gene, CDR1 is MGHRA and CDR2 is YSYEKL. V was pared by 1 base and J by 7 bases, with 11 bases between. The CDR3 DNA reads as TGCGCCAGCAGCCAAGTAGGACGACGAGCCAACGTCCTGACTTTC. Protein sequence: CASSQVGRRANVLTF.

This rearrangement joins TRBV15 to TRBJ2-1; no definite D call. This CDR3 spans 13 amino acids. Germline V gene lookup returns CDR1 LNHNV and CDR2 YYDKDF (reference sequence). The germline V and J ends were trimmed by 0 bases and 8 bases, with 8 bases remaining between them. The DNA of the CDR3 is TGTGCCACCAGCAGAGATAAGAAGGATGAGCAGTTCTTC. It codes for CATSRDKKDEQFF.

The rearrangement uses TRBV6-6 and TRBJ1-1; D unclear. The CDR3 is made up of 11 amino acids. CDR1 and CDR2 (germline): MNHNY, SVGAGI (reference sequence). Trimming removed 2 bases from V and 11 bases from J, with 9 bases in between. The CDR3 here is CASSYEKGAFF. The CDR3, as DNA: TGTGCCAGCAGTTACGAGAAAGGGGCTTTCTTT.

This clone was seen a few times. The chain carries TRBV10-3 and TRBJ2-7; possibly TRBD2 for D (6 bases). V was shortened by 2 bases and J by 3 bases, with 8 bases between the two germline ends. Germline V gives CDR1 ENHRY, CDR2 SYGVKD. This CDR3 comprises 13 residues. This CDR3 is CAISEAGYYEQYF. For the CDR3, the DNA is TGTGCCATCAGTGAGGCGGGGTACTACGAGCAGTACTTC.

The chain uses TRBV11-2 and TRBJ2-7; maybe TRBD2 (5 bases). Deletions cut 5 bases from V and 0 bases from J, with 17 bases between. Germline loops: CDR1 SGHAT, CDR2 FQNNGV. CDR3 length: 16 residues. The CDR3 coding sequence is TGTGCCAGCAGCCAATCGGCGGGCGGGCCCTCCTACGAGCAGTACTTC. Translated, it gives CASSQSAGGPSYEQYF. Supplemented by reference TRBV11-2 and TRBJ2-7, the full variable domain reads EAGVAQSPRYKIIEKRQSVAFWCNPISGHATLYWYQQILGQGPKLLIQFQNNGVVDDSQLPKDRFSAERLKGVDSTLKIQPAKLEDSAVYLCASSQSAGGPSYEQYFGPGTRLTVT.

The chain links TRBV7-2 to TRBJ1-1, with D possibly TRBD1 on 5 matching bases. Germline V CDR1 and CDR2: SGHTA, FQGNSA. The CDR3 consists of 15 residues. V was shortened by 2 bases and J by 1 base, with 11 bases between the two germline ends. CDR3 in amino acids: CASSLRSGGNTEAFF. CDR3 sequence (DNA): TGTGCCAGCAGCTTAAGGTCGGGGGGGAACACTGAAGCTTTCTTT.

The gene calls are TRBV6-1 and TRBJ1-5; 7 positions agree with TRBD1. CDR1 and CDR2 (germline): MNHNS, SASEGT. J lost 3 bases, V lost 4 bases, and 6 bases had no gene match. This CDR3 is built from 15 residues. The CDR3 DNA reads as TGTGCCAGCAGTGGGGGACAGTACAACAATCAGCCCCAGCATTTT. This encodes CASSGGQYNNQPQHF.

CDR3 in DNA: TGTGCCAGCTCACCACCTACGTCGCGGGGATCCTACGAGCAGTACTTC. Amino acids: CASSPPTSRGSYEQYF. The rearrangement joins TRBV18 to TRBJ2-7; tentative D call: TRBD2 (6 bases). This CDR3 comprises 16 residues. V shed 0 bases and J shed 1 base, with 13 bases lying between them. Looked up from germline, CDR1 is KGHSH and CDR2 is LQKENI.

This clone was seen a few times. The V and J genes are TRBV7-2 and TRBJ2-1; perhaps TRBD2 as D (5 bases). This CDR3 is 16 amino acids long. Germline V gene lookup returns CDR1 SGHTA and CDR2 FQGNSA. Between the trimmed V and J ends, which lost 1 base and 8 bases, there was a span of 18 bases. The CDR3 DNA reads TGTGCCAGCAGCTTAGATGGTGCCGGGGTTTACTATGAGCAGTTCTTC. It is translated as CASSLDGAGVYYEQFF.

The rearrangement joins TRBV30 to TRBJ2-1, with D tentatively TRBD2 (5 bases). Germline loops: CDR1 GTSNPN, CDR2 SVGIG (reference sequence). The V end lost 1 base, the J end lost 0 bases, and 10 bases lay between the germline ends. This CDR3 is built from 15 residues. The CDR3 spells CAWSAERHSYNEQFF. The CDR3 DNA follows: TGTGCCTGGAGTGCCGAGCGGCACTCCTACAATGAGCAGTTCTTC.

This chain uses TRBV19 with TRBJ1-2, with TRBD1 matching 7 bases. V trimming: 6 bases; J trimming: 6 bases; junction bases outside the gene matches: 7. Germline CDR1 is LNHDA and CDR2 is SQIVND (reference sequence). This CDR3 has 13 amino acids. CDR3 protein: CASSQGTDHGYTF. CDR3 DNA sequence: TGTGCCAGTAGCCAAGGGACAGACCATGGCTACACCTTC.

The CDR3 spells CASSPGYGYTF. In DNA form, the CDR3 reads TGTGCCAGCAGCCCCGGCTATGGCTACACCTTC. The chain joins TRBV28 to TRBJ1-2; D not certain. V was cut by 6 bases and J by 4 bases, with 6 bases left in between. Germline V gene lookup returns CDR1 MDHEN and CDR2 SYDVKM. CDR3 size: 11 residues.

The CDR3 DNA follows: TGTGCCAGCAGCTTCACATGGGGGGATACGCAGTATTTT. Protein product: CASSFTWGDTQYF. The V gene is TRBV7-2, the J gene TRBJ2-3; D possibly uses TRBD1 or TRBD2 (5 bases each). The CDR3 covers 13 residues. The germline gives CDR1 SGHTA, CDR2 FQGNSA. Deletions cut 3 bases from V and 6 bases from J, with 10 bases between.

The chain is built from TRBV29-1 and TRBJ1-1; D unresolved. Trimming took off 3 bases at V and 0 bases at J, with 8 bases between the two ends. The CDR3 is 13 residues long. CDR1 SQVTM and CDR2 ANQGSEA come from the germline V gene. CDR3 sequence: CSVEGILNTEAFF. The DNA of the CDR3 is TGCAGCGTTGAGGGGATCCTGAACACTGAAGCTTTCTTT.

This clone was found once. The chain is built from TRBV7-2 and TRBJ2-7, with D unresolved. The V end was cut by 2 bases, the J end by 1 base, with 6 bases between. The CDR3 is 13 amino acids. Germline V CDR1 and CDR2: SGHTA, FQGNSA. CDR3 in amino acids: CASSLSRSYEQYF. The CDR3 DNA reads as TGTGCCAGCAGCTTAAGCAGGTCCTACGAGCAGTACTTC.